A single T cell receptor (beta chain) is shown here with its context. Its antigen is unidentified. The assay was immunoSEQ multiplex PCR, and TCRdb's table has in-frame clones only and misses some. Among 75,000 to 90,000 clones listed, around 80% were seen once. This entry belongs to a study of memory CD4+ T cells and cytomegalovirus serostatus. Study overall: Of the healthy Belgian adults, 9 were CMV seropositive and 24 seronegative. Overall study findings and caveats: Each of approximately 61 CMV-associated TCRbeta sequences occurred in one to five individuals. Suggested: most of the CMV-linked TCR signature lies in CD4+ memory cells.

Germline CDR1 SGHKS, CDR2 YYEKEE (reference sequence). V was trimmed by 4 bases and J by 3 bases, leaving 25 bases between them. The CDR3 is made up of 18 amino acids. The sort gate was single viable CD3+CD4+CD8-CD45RO+ cells for memory CD4+ T cells. Input material: memory CD4+ T cells from blood. The receptor's source is an adult in good health and CMV-seronegative. The chain uses TRBV5-5 and TRBJ1-2; no firm D call. DNA for the CDR3: TGTGCCAGCAGCCCGACGGGCCGGTTTCAGGTGGGAGACTATGGCTACACCTTC. The encoded protein is CASSPTGRFQVGDYGYTF. The full variable domain, rest sourced from reference TRBV5-5 and TRBJ1-2, is DAGVTQSPTHLIKTRGQQVTLRCSPISGHKSVSWYQQVLGQGPQFIFQYYEKEERGRGNFPDRFSARQFPNYSSELNVNALLLGDSALYLCASSPTGRFQVGDYGYTFGSGTRLTVV.